This section outlines one T cell receptor (beta chain) sequence together with its context. Its antigen remains unidentified. Each subset's genomic DNA was shared equally among a number of immunoSEQ plates. On sorted subsets, replicate PCRs used 200 ng DNA, or some 28,000 T cell genomes. The protocol was immunoSEQ multiplex PCR, while the TCRdb copy is restricted to in-frame clones and leaves out a portion. The sample includes about 1 million clones, about 75% of them seen just once. These data belong to a study of shared clonotypes between healthy human individuals. Study-level results: All-four-donor shared clonotypes had higher generation probabilities than non-shared clonotypes did.

CDR1 and CDR2 from the germline V gene are LNHDA and SQIVND (reference sequence). With 1 base removed from V and 3 bases from J, the gap between germline ends came to 13 bases. This CDR3 spans 16 amino acids. Into CD45RA+ naive and CD45RA-negative memory subsets, the CD4+ cells were split. The TCR sequence derives from a man aged 18-30 years in good health. The chain employs TRBV19 and TRBJ2-4; no reliable D call. What was sequenced was memory CD4+ T cells sorted from blood. Subset defined: CD45RA-negative fraction. CDR3 loop: CASSIGTDGFKNIQYF. In nucleotides, the CDR3 is TGTGCCAGTAGTATAGGGACCGACGGGTTCAAAAACATTCAGTACTTC.